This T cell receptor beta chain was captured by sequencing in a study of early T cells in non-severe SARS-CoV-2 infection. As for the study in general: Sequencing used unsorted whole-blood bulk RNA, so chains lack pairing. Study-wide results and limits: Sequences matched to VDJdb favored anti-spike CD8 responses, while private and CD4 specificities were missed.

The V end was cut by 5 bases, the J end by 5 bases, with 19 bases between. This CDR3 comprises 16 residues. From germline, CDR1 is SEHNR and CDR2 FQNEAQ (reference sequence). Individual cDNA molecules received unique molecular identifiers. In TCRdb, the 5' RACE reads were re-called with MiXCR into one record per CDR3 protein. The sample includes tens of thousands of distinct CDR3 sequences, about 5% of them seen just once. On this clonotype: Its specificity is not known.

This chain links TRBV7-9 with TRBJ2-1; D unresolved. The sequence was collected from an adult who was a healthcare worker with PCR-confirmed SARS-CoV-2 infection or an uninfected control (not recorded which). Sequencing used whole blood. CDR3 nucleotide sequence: TGTGCCAGCAGCAAGCTTGGGTCTCTTGGCGACAATGAGCAGTTCTTC. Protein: CASSKLGSLGDNEQFF.